The next 27 T cell receptor beta chains were all read from a single sample in a study of response to subunit inactivated influenza vaccine. TCRdb recomputed calls from the RT-PCR reads with MiXCR, one row per CDR3 protein. The data hold more than 550,000 distinct CDR3 sequences, with about 12% observed a single time. Sequencing used PBMCs from blood, obtained on the day of vaccination. These receptors were obtained from a man aged 50 to 59 who received an inactivated influenza vaccine.

This clonotype was seen more than once but under ten times. The V call is TRBV9, the J call TRBJ1-6; D is unresolved. Trimming shortened V by 0 bases and J by 11 bases, and 21 bases separated the two germline ends. The CDR3 covers 17 residues. Germline V gives CDR1 SGDLS, CDR2 YYNGEE. This CDR3 is CASSVGVGNSRDAPLHF. Here the CDR3 DNA reads TGTGCCAGCAGCGTAGGCGTAGGTAATTCGCGGGATGCACCCCTCCACTTT.

The V and J genes are TRBV10-3 and TRBJ1-2; the D is unclear. Between the trimmed V and J ends, which lost 0 bases and 0 bases, there was a span of 8 bases. The CDR3 is 15 residues long. Germline V gene sequence: CDR1 ENHRY, CDR2 SYGVKD. The CDR3 DNA reads TGTGCCATCAGTGAGTCTGGCGGATCTAACTATGGCTACACCTTC. It yields the protein CAISESGGSNYGYTF.

This clonotype has a handful of counts. The J gene is TRBJ2-5, the V gene TRBV12-3 or TRBV12-4; D is ambiguous. The CDR3 runs 13 residues. The V end lost 7 bases, the J end lost 2 bases, and 11 bases lay between the germline ends. CDR3 nucleotides: TGTGCCAGCAAGACGGACCAGCAAGAGACCCAGTACTTC. Amino acid sequence: CASKTDQQETQYF.

This clonotype has a count of ten or more. This chain connects TRBV5-1 to TRBJ2-1, with TRBD1 matching over 8 bases. This CDR3 is 16 amino acids long. CDR1 SGHRS and CDR2 YFSETQ come from the germline V gene. The V segment lost 3 bases and the J segment 6 bases; nucleotides outside the gene matches: 11. The CDR3 sequence is CASSSTGLGTGNEQFF. In nucleotides, the CDR3 is TGCGCCAGCAGCTCAACAGGGTTGGGGACAGGCAATGAGCAGTTCTTC.

V is TRBV6-4 and J is TRBJ1-5; 7 bases fit TRBD1. V dropped 3 bases and J dropped 2; count of bases not matched to a gene: 4. CDR3 length: 15 amino acids. CDR1 and CDR2 (germline): MRHNA, SNTAGT. The CDR3 DNA sequence: TGTGCCAGCAGTGATACAGGGGATGGCAATCAGCCCCAGCATTTT. As protein: CASSDTGDGNQPQHF.

The V gene is TRBV15, the J gene TRBJ2-6; 9 bases are a match to TRBD1. This CDR3 spans 17 amino acids. The V gene's germline CDR1 is LNHNV and CDR2 YYDKDF (reference sequence). Trimming removed 5 bases from V and 2 bases from J; junction bases left unmatched: 7. This CDR3 reads CATSRGTGPAGANVLTF. CDR3 in DNA: TGTGCCACCAGCCGAGGGACAGGGCCCGCTGGGGCCAACGTCCTGACTTTC.

This clonotype was seen many times. The V gene is TRBV10-3, the J gene TRBJ1-5; 7 nucleotides line up with TRBD1. Germline V CDR1 and CDR2: ENHRY, SYGVKD. V was clipped by 10 bases and J by 1 base; unmatched bases: 10. CDR3 length: 15 amino acids. Here the CDR3 DNA reads TGTGCCACCAAATCGACAGGGAGAAGCAATCAGCCCCAGCATTTT. Protein sequence: CATKSTGRSNQPQHF.

The J gene is TRBJ2-7, the V gene TRBV6-5; possibly TRBD1 for D (6 bases). Per the germline V gene, CDR1 is MNHEY and CDR2 is SVGAGI. The CDR3 has 16 residues. Trimming took 0 bases from V and 5 from J, leaving 17 bases between them. The CDR3 sequence: CASSYSTGFGANEQYF. CDR3 coding DNA: TGTGCCAGCAGTTACTCGACAGGTTTCGGCGCGAACGAGCAGTACTTC.

The sample holds many counts of this clonotype. The chain is built from TRBV12-3 or TRBV12-4 and TRBJ2-1; TRBD2 agrees at 10 bases. There are 15 residues in the CDR3. V lost 4 bases, J lost 8 bases, and 8 bases stayed unmatched. Here the CDR3 DNA reads TGTGCCAGCAGTTGGAGGGCTAGCGGGAGCTATGAGCAGTTCTTC. Amino acid sequence: CASSWRASGSYEQFF.

As to this clonotype: Mismatch with germline at one junction end may stem from a read error. The chain links TRBV19 to TRBJ2-2; tentatively, D is TRBD2 (5 bases). This CDR3 comprises 16 residues. Germline-derived CDR1 and CDR2 are LNHDA and SQIVND (reference sequence). This chain's CDR3 is CASSSRREIRGRELIF. Written as DNA, the CDR3 is TGTGCCAGTAGTAGCCGTCGGGAAATCCGGGGAAGGGAGCTGATTTTT.

CDR3 DNA sequence: TGTGCCAGCAGCCCTTGGGACAGTCCGGTGAATGAGCAGTTCTTC. Residues: CASSPWDSPVNEQFF. The chain joins TRBV9 to TRBJ2-1; 7 bases align to TRBD1. This CDR3 comprises 15 residues. V was pared by 4 bases and J by 7 bases, with 11 bases of the junction left unmatched. The germline V gene has CDR1 SGDLS and CDR2 YYNGEE.

This clonotype was recorded at least ten times. This chain links TRBV12-3 or TRBV12-4 with TRBJ2-1; D ambiguous. The length of the CDR3 is 12 residues. Trimming left V 7 bases short and J 9 bases short, with 13 bases between. CDR3 bases: TGTGCCAGCACCCCTCTACCCTCTGAGCAGTTCTTC. Encoded protein: CASTPLPSEQFF.

This clonotype was counted ten times or more. The chain recombines TRBV6-2 or TRBV6-3 with TRBJ1-2, with D perhaps matching TRBD1 (6 bases). CDR1 is MNHEY, CDR2 SVGEGT, per germline. This CDR3 is 19 amino acids long. V dropped 2 bases and J dropped 4 bases, with 26 bases sitting between them. CDR3 amino acids: CASSYMGALGKPPAYGYTF. CDR3 DNA: TGTGCCAGCAGTTACATGGGGGCGCTCGGGAAACCGCCGGCCTATGGCTACACCTTC.

This clonotype was picked up many times. The chain carries TRBV28 and TRBJ1-1; perhaps TRBD1 as D (5 bases). In germline, CDR1 is MDHEN, CDR2 SYDVKM. The CDR3 loop spans 14 amino acids. V was cut by 6 bases and J by 5 bases, with 16 bases left in between. The CDR3 nucleotides are TGTGCCAGCAGGGGGGGGACCCTACGTACTGAAGCTTTCTTT. The encoded protein is CASRGGTLRTEAFF.

Many counts were recorded for this clonotype. This chain connects TRBV12-3 or TRBV12-4 to TRBJ1-2; the D gene is possibly TRBD1 (6 bases). The V end lost 3 bases, the J end lost 8 bases, and 10 bases lay between the germline ends. This CDR3 comprises 12 residues. CDR3 coding DNA: TGTGCCAGCAGTTTTTCAGGGGAGGGCTACACCTTC. It encodes CASSFSGEGYTF.

The rearrangement links TRBV7-3 to TRBJ2-1; D gene ambiguous. V lost 5 bases and J 1 base, leaving 9 bases between the germline ends. The CDR3 spans 14 residues. Looked up from germline, CDR1 is SGHTA and CDR2 is FQGTGA. CDR3 in DNA: TGTGCCAGCAGCCCCTCGCTTTCCTACAATGAGCAGTTCTTC. This gives the protein CASSPSLSYNEQFF.

This chain connects TRBV7-2 to TRBJ2-1; no firm D call. Trimming pared 4 bases from V and 9 bases from J, leaving 13 bases between. Germline V gene data show CDR1 as SGHTA and CDR2 as FQGNSA. This CDR3 has 13 amino acids. CDR3: CASSSRKGAEQFF. The CDR3 coding sequence is TGTGCCAGCAGCTCCCGCAAAGGAGCTGAGCAGTTCTTC.

The chain links TRBV28 to TRBJ1-3; perhaps TRBD1 as D (5 bases). Trimming stripped 3 bases from V and 0 bases from J, with 18 bases between. This CDR3 contains 18 residues. CDR1 is MDHEN and CDR2 is SYDVKM in the germline V gene. The CDR3 DNA sequence: TGTGCCAGCAGTTTTTATAGGGACCCCCCGGACTCTGGAAACACCATATATTTT. Translating it yields CASSFYRDPPDSGNTIYF.

This clonotype was recorded a few times. In DNA, the CDR3 is TGCGCCAGCAGCTTGACTTCTAGTTTTGGAGATACGCAGTATTTT. Translation: CASSLTSSFGDTQYF. The rearrangement links TRBV5-1 to TRBJ2-3; no reliable D call. The CDR3 loop spans 15 amino acids. Germline V gene sequence: CDR1 SGHRS, CDR2 YFSETQ. V shed 1 base and J shed 5 bases, with 14 bases lying between them.

This clonotype occurred many times. The chain employs TRBV12-3 or TRBV12-4 and TRBJ2-2; D gene unclear. The germline V and J ends were trimmed by 3 bases and 6 bases, with 8 bases remaining between them. The CDR3 consists of 13 residues. In DNA, the CDR3 is TGTGCCAGCAGTTTTTCAGTTCCCGGGGAGCTGTTTTTT. Translated, it gives CASSFSVPGELFF.

This clonotype was observed many times. This sequence joins TRBV9 and TRBJ2-5; 9 bases fit TRBD1. The CDR3 contains 18 residues. The germline V gene encodes CDR1 SGDLS and CDR2 YYNGEE. The junction had 16 bases not matched to a gene; V was cut back by 4 bases and J by 3 bases. The CDR3, as DNA: TGTGCCAGCAGCAAGCCAATACCGGGACAGGGAGTAGAAGAGACCCAGTACTTC. The encoded protein is CASSKPIPGQGVEETQYF.

The genes are TRBV5-1 and TRBJ1-2; D unresolved. Germline V CDR1 and CDR2: SGHRS, YFSETQ. Trimming took 0 bases from V and 6 from J, leaving 9 bases between them. The CDR3 length is 13 residues. CDR3 sequence (DNA): TGCGCCAGCAGCTTGGCGTCAGGAGATGGCTACACCTTC. It translates to CASSLASGDGYTF.

The chain recombines TRBV9 with TRBJ2-5, with TRBD2 matching 16 bases. Germline V gene lookup returns CDR1 SGDLS and CDR2 YYNGEE. The CDR3 covers 19 residues. J lost 4 bases, V lost 4 bases, and 13 bases had no gene match. CDR3 sequence: CASSLGSGTSGGGAETQYF. The CDR3 nucleotides read TGTGCCAGCAGCCTCGGATCCGGGACTAGCGGGGGGGGTGCAGAGACCCAGTACTTC.

A few counts support this clonotype. This chain uses TRBV25-1 with TRBJ2-7, with unresolved D. With 4 bases removed from V and 4 bases from J, the gap between germline ends came to 11 bases. Germline assignment: CDR1 MGHDK and CDR2 SYGVNS. The CDR3 extends over 13 amino acids. The CDR3 region has the DNA TGTGCCAGCAGTGGTCGGGTCCGATACGAGCAGTACTTC. Its protein product is CASSGRVRYEQYF.

This clonotype showed up just a few times. The J gene is TRBJ2-5, the V gene TRBV7-2; 9 positions agree with TRBD2. The germline CDR1 and CDR2 sequences are SGHTA and FQGNSA. Losses at the gene ends were 5 bases for V and 1 base for J; bases not matched to a gene: 2. This CDR3 has 14 residues. CDR3 sequence reads: CASSMGLAQETQYF. For the CDR3, the DNA is TGTGCCAGCAGCATGGGACTAGCCCAAGAGACCCAGTACTTC.

Notes on this clonotype: Germline is not matched at one junction end, which may reflect a read error. The J gene is TRBJ2-6, the V gene TRBV20-1; possible D gene TRBD1, 6 bases. Germline V gene data show CDR1 as DFQATT and CDR2 as SNEGSKA (reference sequence). The CDR3 spans 14 residues. The CDR3 region has the DNA TGCAGTGCTCAACAGGGAACTGGGGCCAATGTCCTGACTTTC. Amino acid sequence: CSAQQGTGANVLTF.

The J gene is TRBJ2-7, the V gene TRBV6-1; unclear D gene. This CDR3 is 15 amino acids long. CDR1 and CDR2 (germline): MNHNS, SASEGT. The V gene lost 1 base and the J gene lost 4 bases, with 14 bases spanning the gap. Written as DNA, the CDR3 is TGTGCCAGCAGTGAAGGCCGGGCTATCGCTTACGAGCAGTACTTC. Protein sequence: CASSEGRAIAYEQYF.